The rows below give T cell receptor beta chains drawn from one sample of a study of blood T cell repertoires in COVID-19. Using immunoSEQ multiplex PCR, the repertoire was profiled, and TCRdb retains in-frame clones only, with some absent. Here the sample spans fewer than 100,000 clones, approximately 86% being singletons. The material sequenced was peripheral blood. The receptors were sampled from a middle-aged man with acute or convalescent COVID-19. Each CDR3 is given with its conserved first and last residue. Fields, in order: V gene, D gene, J gene, clone size, CDR3 DNA, CDR3 protein. A D gene is named only where the DNA matches it firmly. Size is stated for part of the rows, as once, few or many counts, or as a class when the clone is expanded.

>TRBV6-2/TRBV6-3|-|TRBJ1-2|-
TGTGCCAGCAGTCCAGTCGGGTATGGCTACACCTTC
CASSPVGYGYTF
>TRBV2|TRBD1|TRBJ1-2|-
TGTGCCAGCAGCACCGAAACGGGACAGGAACACGGCTACACCTTC
CASSTETGQEHGYTF
>TRBV4-2|-|TRBJ1-3|-
TGTGCCAGCAGTCAAGGCGGGTACACGGACACCATATATTTT
CASSQGGYTDTIYF
>TRBV24-1|TRBD2|TRBJ2-2|-
TGTGCCACCGGAGGGTCATGGCAGGCGGGAGTGGATGGGGAGCTGTTTTTT
CATGGSWQAGVDGELFF
>TRBV12-3/TRBV12-4|TRBD2|TRBJ2-1|-
TGTGCCAGCAGGACTAGCGGCAATGAGCAGTTCTTC
CASRTSGNEQFF
>TRBV4-1|-|TRBJ2-6|-
TGCGCCAGCAGCCCTCCCGGGAGAAGCTCTGGGGCCAACGTCCTGACTTTC
CASSPPGRSSGANVLTF
>TRBV18|-|TRBJ2-1|-
TGTGCCAGCTCACCACCGGGGGCCGGCTCCTACAATGAGCAGTTCTTC
CASSPPGAGSYNEQFF
>TRBV6-5|TRBD1|TRBJ1-5|-
TGTGCCAGCGGTCCCGGGACAGGGAATCAGCCCCAGCATTTT
CASGPGTGNQPQHF
>TRBV25-1|TRBD1|TRBJ2-7|-
TGTGCCAGCAGACCGTCCACAGGGGCTGGCGAGCAGTACTTC
CASRPSTGAGEQYF
>TRBV9|-|TRBJ1-6|once
TGTGCCAGCAGCGTAGAGGCTGGGAGTACCAGTTCACCCCTCCACTTT
CASSVEAGSTSSPLHF
>TRBV6-1|-|TRBJ2-7|-
TGTGCCAGCAGTGTAGCGGAGACCTACGAGCAGTACTTC
CASSVAETYEQYF
>TRBV1|-|TRBJ1-6|-
TGCACCAGCAGCTGCAGTGGGCAGTATCAAAATTCACCCCTCCACTTT
CTSSCSGQYQNSPLHF
>TRBV3-1/TRBV3-2|-|TRBJ1-5|-
TGTGCCAGCAGCCAAGATAGGGCGGGGGCAGGTCAGCCCCAGCATTTT
CASSQDRAGAGQPQHF
>TRBV10-3|TRBD2|TRBJ2-1|-
TGTGCCACCCTGAGGGCTAGCGGGTCTTACAATGAGCAGTTCTTC
CATLRASGSYNEQFF
>TRBV2|-|TRBJ2-5|-
TGTGCCAGCAGTATTGGAGGTGTTGAGACCCAGTACTTC
CASSIGGVETQYF
>TRBV6-5|-|TRBJ2-2|-
TGTGCCAGCATTGGGACTTTGAACACCGGGGAGCTGTTTTTT
CASIGTLNTGELFF
>TRBV6-5|TRBD2|TRBJ2-1|-
TGTGCCAGCAGTAGGACTAGCGGTTGGAATGAGCAGTTCTTC
CASSRTSGWNEQFF
>TRBV30|-|TRBJ2-2|-
TGTGCCTGGAGTGGGAGCGGACCGAACACCGGGGAGCTGTTTTTT
CAWSGSGPNTGELFF
>TRBV10-2|TRBD2|TRBJ2-3|-
TGCGCCAGCAGTGAGGGACTAGTGTTACTAAATACGCAGTATTTT
CASSEGLVLLNTQYF
>TRBV28|-|TRBJ1-2|-
TGTGCCAGCAGTTTAAGCCTGGTCGATGTCCGCTATGGCTACACCTTC
CASSLSLVDVRYGYTF
>TRBV20-1|-|TRBJ1-1|-
TGCAGTGCTGGGCGGAACACTGAAGCTTTCTTT
CSAGRNTEAFF
>TRBV4-1|-|TRBJ1-1|-
TGCGCCAGCAGCCAATCGGGAGTGGCCACTGAAGCTTTCTTT
CASSQSGVATEAFF
>TRBV12-3/TRBV12-4|TRBD2|TRBJ2-5|-
TGTGCCAGCAGTTTGGGGGGGCAAGAGACCCAGTACTTC
CASSLGGQETQYF
>TRBV11-2|-|TRBJ2-1|-
TGTGCCAGCAGCTTACAAGCACGCAATGAGCAGTTCTTC
CASSLQARNEQFF
>TRBV10-1|TRBD2|TRBJ2-1|-
TGCGCCAGCAGCGCTTCAGGACTAGCGGGAGATGCTGAGCAGTTCTTC
CASSASGLAGDAEQFF
>TRBV7-9|-|TRBJ2-3|-
TGTGCCAGCAGCTTACGGAACGGGATCACAGATACGCAGTATTTT
CASSLRNGITDTQYF
>TRBV6-5|TRBD1|TRBJ1-5|-
TGTGCCAGCAGTTACTCGTATCAGGGGGGCCAGCCCCAGCATTTT
CASSYSYQGGQPQHF
>TRBV30|TRBD1|TRBJ1-3|-
TGTGCCTGTACCGACAGGGGTGGAAACACCATATATTTT
CACTDRGGNTIYF
>TRBV4-1|TRBD1|TRBJ1-1|-
TGCGCCAGCAGGCCTTTCGACAGGGAGAAGACTGAAGCTTTCTTT
CASRPFDREKTEAFF
>TRBV18|TRBD1|TRBJ2-7|few
TGTGCCAGCTCACCAAGCTCCGGGACAGGGGGCTACGAGCAGTACTTC
CASSPSSGTGGYEQYF
>TRBV19|TRBD1|TRBJ1-2|-
TGTGCCAGTTCTCAGCCGGGACAGGGCTATGGCTACACCTTC
CASSQPGQGYGYTF
>TRBV6-5|-|TRBJ1-2|many
TGTGCCAGCAGTTACTCGACCGGGGACTATGGCTACACCTTC
CASSYSTGDYGYTF
>TRBV19|-|TRBJ1-1|-
TGTGCCAGTAGTTATAAAATACAGGGGAACACTGAAGCTTTCTTT
CASSYKIQGNTEAFF
>TRBV5-1|-|TRBJ1-2|once
TGCGCCAGCAGCTTTAACGGCCTAGATGGCTACACCTTC
CASSFNGLDGYTF
>TRBV2|-|TRBJ1-4|-
TGTGCCAGCGGGAGCGACCTTTATGAAAAACTGTTTTTT
CASGSDLYEKLFF
>TRBV7-9|-|TRBJ2-1|-
TGTGCCAGCAGCCCCCCATGGTCGGGTAGTAGCAATGAGCAGTTCTTC
CASSPPWSGSSNEQFF
>TRBV5-6|-|TRBJ2-5|-
TGTGCCAGCAGCTTGTGGAATAGAGCTAGATTAGAGACCCAGTACTTC
CASSLWNRARLETQYF
>TRBV12-3/TRBV12-4|-|TRBJ1-5|-
TGTGCCAGCAGTTTAGACTTTTTCGAGCCCCAGCATTTT
CASSLDFFEPQHF
>TRBV21-1|-|TRBJ1-2|-
TGTGCCAGTTCCCTTAATCAGGGAACATTCTATGGCTACACCTTC
CASSLNQGTFYGYTF
>TRBV7-2|TRBD1|TRBJ1-5|-
TGTGCCAGCAGTTCACAGGGGGCACGGCAGCCCCAGCATTTT
CASSSQGARQPQHF
>TRBV5-5|TRBD1|TRBJ2-7|-
TGTGCCAGCAGCCCAGGGACAGAATACTACGAGCAGTACTTC
CASSPGTEYYEQYF
>TRBV2|-|TRBJ1-1|once
TGTGCCAGCAGTGCGGTTGAAGCTTTCTTT
CASSAVEAFF
>TRBV9|-|TRBJ2-3|-
TGTGCCAGCAGCCCTGCAGGGCAGCCTATAAATACGCAGTATTTT
CASSPAGQPINTQYF
>TRBV12-3/TRBV12-4|-|TRBJ2-1|-
TGTGCCAGCAGTTGGACCGGGGATTCTGAGCAGTTCTTC
CASSWTGDSEQFF
>TRBV12-5|-|TRBJ1-1|few
TGTGCTAGTGGTCAACAGGGTCGGAACACTGAAGCTTTCTTT
CASGQQGRNTEAFF
>TRBV7-6|-|TRBJ1-1|-
TGTGCCAGCAGCTTAGGGCCAGGGGTAGGGGACACTGAAGCTTTCTTT
CASSLGPGVGDTEAFF
>TRBV10-2|TRBD2|TRBJ2-1|-
TGCGCCAGCCTGAGCATGGCGGGAGACAATGAGCAGTTCTTC
CASLSMAGDNEQFF
>TRBV6-5|TRBD1|TRBJ1-2|once
TGTGCCAGCAGTTCAGACAGGGGAATAAGCTACACCTTC
CASSSDRGISYTF
>TRBV7-2|-|TRBJ2-1|-
TGTGCCAGCAGCTTAGCGGTCACTTCAAATGAGCAGTTCTTC
CASSLAVTSNEQFF
>TRBV7-9|TRBD1|TRBJ2-7|-
TGTGCCAGCACCCACAACCCGGGACAGAGTTTCTACGAGCAGTACTTC
CASTHNPGQSFYEQYF
>TRBV19|TRBD1|TRBJ1-3|-
TGTGCCAGTAGGGGAACAGGGGGCTTCTCTGGAAACACCATATATTTT
CASRGTGGFSGNTIYF
>TRBV30|TRBD2|TRBJ2-1|-
TGTGCCTGGAGTGATGGACTAGCTCCCTACAATGAGCAGTTCTTC
CAWSDGLAPYNEQFF
>TRBV10-3|TRBD2|TRBJ2-4|-
TGTGCCATCAGCGAGACCGGGACTAGCGAAAACATTCAGTACTTC
CAISETGTSENIQYF
>TRBV5-1|TRBD1|TRBJ1-1|-
TGCGCCAGCAGCCACTCAGGGACAGGGGGAGCGAACACTGAAGCTTTCTTT
CASSHSGTGGANTEAFF
>TRBV4-1|-|TRBJ1-2|-
TGCGCCAGCAGCCAAGATCTAGACCGTCGGTCATATGGCTACACCTTC
CASSQDLDRRSYGYTF
>TRBV29-1|-|TRBJ1-1|-
TGCAGCGTTGGATCCGGGAGTACTGAAGCTTTCTTT
CSVGSGSTEAFF
>TRBV6-1|-|TRBJ1-5|-
TGTGCCAGCAGTGCCCACTCGTATCGGGGTCGCCAGCCCCAGCATTTT
CASSAHSYRGRQPQHF
>TRBV30|-|TRBJ2-6|-
TGTGCCTGGACCCTAACCTCTGGGGCCAACGTCCTGACTTTC
CAWTLTSGANVLTF
>TRBV5-4|-|TRBJ1-1|-
TGTGCCAGCAGCATCAGGGATTCAAACACTGAAGCTTTCTTT
CASSIRDSNTEAFF